These 26 T cell receptor beta chains originate from one sample sequenced in a study of OX40 agonist ivuxolimab in advanced cancers. The method was immunoSEQ multiplex PCR; TCRdb's version includes in-frame clones alone and lacks a portion of them. This table has 34,000 or so clones, approximately 80% appearing once. The sequences come from CD4+ or CD8+ T cells sorted from blood, collected in a trial of the OX40 agonist ivuxolimab. All receptors come from an adult with an advanced solid tumor such as melanoma, head and neck, liver or kidney cancer.

CDR3 coding DNA: TGTGCCAGCAGTTCAACGGGACTAGCGGGAGTAATCACAGATACGCAGTATTTT. Amino acids: CASSSTGLAGVITDTQYF. The chain is built from TRBV28 and TRBJ2-3, with 14 bases lining up with TRBD2. There are 18 residues in the CDR3. V lost 4 bases and J lost 2; bases outside the gene matches: 8. Germline V gene sequence: CDR1 MDHEN, CDR2 SYDVKM. Full variable domain (rest looked up from reference TRBV28 and TRBJ2-3): DVKVTQSSRYLVKRTGEKVFLECVQDMDHENMFWYRQDPGLGLRLIYFSYDVKMKEKGDIPEGYSVSREKKERFSLILESASTNQTSMYLCASSSTGLAGVITDTQYFGPGTRLTVL.

The chain uses TRBV2 and TRBJ2-5; 7 bases match TRBD2. Trimming took 5 bases from V and 1 from J; bases not matched to a gene: 25. The CDR3 length is 21 residues. CDR1 and CDR2 from the germline V gene are SNHLY and FYNNEI. The CDR3 DNA reads TGTGCCAGCAGTTCCCGAGGTACTAGGACGCAACGCGGGGGTTTCCAAGAGACCCAGTACTTC. Amino acids: CASSSRGTRTQRGGFQETQYF.

V and J are TRBV7-2 and TRBJ2-3, with D perhaps TRBD2 (6 bases). This CDR3 contains 16 residues. The V end was cut by 1 base, the J end by 3 bases, with 14 bases between. CDR1 and CDR2 from the germline V gene are SGHTA and FQGNSA. The CDR3 reads CASSLGVAGTTDTQYF. The DNA of the CDR3 is TGTGCCAGCAGCTTAGGGGTGGCGGGAACTACAGATACGCAGTATTTT.

The CDR3 loop reads CASSERGRGMNTEAFF. For the CDR3, the DNA is TGTGCCAGCAGTGAAAGGGGCAGGGGGATGAACACTGAAGCTTTCTTT. The rearrangement uses TRBV2 and TRBJ1-1; TRBD1 aligns across 7 bases. J gave up 0 bases and V 2 bases, and 6 bases lay outside the gene matches. The CDR3 extends over 16 amino acids. The V gene's germline CDR1 is SNHLY and CDR2 FYNNEI.

The chain uses TRBV10-1 and TRBJ2-3; TRBD2 is a possible D gene (5 bases). The CDR3 has 17 amino acids. The germline V gene has CDR1 WNHNN and CDR2 SYGVQD (reference sequence). Deletions cut 1 base from V and 2 bases from J, with 16 bases between. The CDR3 sequence is CASSELSSGYFTDTQYF. In nucleotides, the CDR3 is TGCGCCAGCAGTGAGTTGTCCAGCGGCTATTTCACAGATACGCAGTATTTT.

The V gene is TRBV15, the J gene TRBJ2-3, with D tentatively TRBD1 or TRBD2 (6 bases each). Trimming removed 0 bases from V and 5 bases from J, with 15 bases in between. Looked up from germline, CDR1 is LNHNV and CDR2 is YYDKDF (reference sequence). CDR3 length: 16 amino acids. The CDR3 loop is CATSRDLTGAGDTQYF. The DNA of the CDR3 is TGTGCCACCAGCAGAGATCTGACGGGGGCCGGAGATACGCAGTATTTT. The full variable domain, rest sourced from reference TRBV15 and TRBJ2-3, is DAMVIQNPRYQVTQFGKPVTLSCSQTLNHNVMYWYQQKSSQAPKLLFHYYDKDFNNEADTPDNFQSRRPNTSFCFLDIRSPGLGDTAMYLCATSRDLTGAGDTQYFGPGTRLTVL.

The J gene is TRBJ1-2, the V gene TRBV10-1, with D possibly TRBD1 on 5 matching bases. V shed 4 bases and J shed 3 bases, with 18 bases lying between them. Per the germline V gene, CDR1 is WNHNN and CDR2 is SYGVQD (reference sequence). The CDR3 is made up of 16 amino acids. CDR3: CASSVGGGRYDYGYTF. CDR3 DNA sequence: TGCGCCAGCAGTGTGGGGGGAGGTAGGTACGACTATGGCTACACCTTC.

The count of this clone is one. The CDR3 is CASSFLAGGPPGELFF. The DNA for the CDR3 is TGCGCCAGCAGCTTTCTAGCGGGGGGGCCCCCCGGGGAGCTGTTTTTT. The rearrangement joins TRBV5-1 to TRBJ2-2; 12 nucleotides agree with TRBD2. This CDR3 is built from 16 residues. V lost 2 bases to trimming and J lost 6 bases; unmatched junction nucleotides: 5. Per germline, CDR1 SGHRS and CDR2 YFSETQ.

This clone was seen only once. The chain has TRBV6-5 and TRBJ2-7; D not certain. This CDR3 is 12 amino acids long. Trimming took 2 bases from V and 3 from J, leaving 5 bases between them. Germline-derived CDR1 and CDR2 are MNHEY and SVGAGI. In DNA form, the CDR3 reads TGTGCCAGCAGTTACGGGAACTACGAGCAGTACTTC. It specifies CASSYGNYEQYF.

This clone was recorded a few times. The gene calls are TRBV9 and TRBJ1-5; possibly TRBD1 for D (6 bases). Germline loops: CDR1 SGDLS, CDR2 YYNGEE. Trimming stripped 0 bases from V and 3 bases from J, with 10 bases between. The CDR3 loop spans 15 amino acids. This CDR3 is CASSVEGGHNQPQHF. CDR3 nucleotides: TGTGCCAGCAGCGTAGAGGGGGGGCACAATCAGCCCCAGCATTTT.

The chain employs TRBV11-1 and TRBJ2-5, with D hard to call. This CDR3 spans 14 amino acids. The germline V and J ends were trimmed by 5 bases and 2 bases, with 12 bases remaining between them. The germline V gene encodes CDR1 SGHAT and CDR2 FQDESV (reference sequence). The CDR3 sequence is CASSPQGLQETQYF. CDR3 nucleotide sequence: TGTGCCAGCAGCCCCCAAGGGCTGCAAGAGACCCAGTACTTC.

The chain is built from TRBV6-1 and TRBJ1-1; D is possibly TRBD1 (6 bases). The CDR3 has 16 amino acids. The V and J ends lost 4 bases and 1 base respectively, with 16 bases between them. Germline V gene sequence: CDR1 MNHNS, CDR2 SASEGT. The CDR3 protein is CASSGDYTGTNTEAFF. CDR3 in DNA: TGTGCCAGCAGTGGGGACTATACAGGGACGAACACTGAAGCTTTCTTT.

The rearrangement joins TRBV28 to TRBJ1-5; TRBD1 agrees at 7 bases. The CDR3 is 14 amino acids. Germline-derived CDR1 and CDR2 are MDHEN and SYDVKM. The V and J ends lost 1 base and 5 bases, in that order; junction bases with no gene match: 2. The CDR3 DNA is TGTGCCAGCAGTTTATTACAGGGGCATCAGCCCCAGCATTTT. This gives the protein CASSLLQGHQPQHF.

This chain uses TRBV5-4 with TRBJ2-1; possibly TRBD1 or TRBD2 for D (8 bases each). V was cut by 4 bases and J by 7 bases, with 33 bases left in between. Germline-derived CDR1 and CDR2 are SGHNT and YYREEE (reference sequence). The CDR3 loop spans 20 amino acids. Written as DNA, the CDR3 is TGTGCCAGCAGCCTAGGACAGGGCCGCTTACTAGCGGCTCTCTGGAATGAGCAGTTCTTC. This codes for CASSLGQGRLLAALWNEQFF.

The chain joins TRBV5-4 to TRBJ2-7; 10 nucleotides match TRBD2. The germline CDR1 and CDR2 sequences are SGHNT and YYREEE (reference sequence). This CDR3 region has 16 residues. J was trimmed by 0 bases and V by 4 bases; bases with no gene match: 7. The CDR3 region has the DNA TGTGCCAGCAGCCCGGGGGCTAGCGGGAGCTCCTACGAGCAGTACTTC. It is translated as CASSPGASGSSYEQYF.

The V gene is TRBV20-1, the J gene TRBJ2-2; D call uncertain. Germline assignment: CDR1 DFQATT and CDR2 SNEGSKA (reference sequence). V dropped 5 bases and J dropped 3 bases, with 4 bases sitting between them. The CDR3 extends over 11 amino acids. The CDR3 DNA is TGCAGTGCTCCCGACACCGGGGAGCTGTTTTTT. Translated: CSAPDTGELFF.

The chain joins TRBV7-3 to TRBJ2-1; D gene unclear. V lost 5 bases to trimming and J lost 3 bases, with 8 bases between them. This CDR3 is built from 13 residues. The V gene's germline CDR1 is SGHTA and CDR2 FQGTGA. The CDR3 region is CASSIGIYNEQFF. The CDR3 region has the DNA TGTGCCAGCAGCATCGGAATCTACAATGAGCAGTTCTTC.

The rearrangement uses TRBV5-5 and TRBJ1-2, with D possibly matching TRBD1 (5 bases). This CDR3 has 15 residues. Per the germline V gene, CDR1 is SGHKS and CDR2 is YYEKEE (reference sequence). Trimming stripped 1 base from V and 2 bases from J, with 12 bases between. CDR3 nucleotides: TGTGCCAGCAGCTTGACACGCCCAGGGAACTATGGCTACACCTTC. Translating it yields CASSLTRPGNYGYTF.

This clone was seen only a few times. The chain couples TRBV19 to TRBJ1-2; the D is unclear. Trimming stripped 6 bases from V and 0 bases from J, with 11 bases between. Germline CDR1 and CDR2: LNHDA and SQIVND (reference sequence). The CDR3 has 14 amino acids. DNA for the CDR3: TGTGCCAGTAGCAAGGCGGTCGCTAACTATGGCTACACCTTC. It specifies CASSKAVANYGYTF.

This chain links TRBV5-1 with TRBJ1-6; D perhaps matches TRBD1 (5 bases). The CDR3 consists of 15 residues. Germline CDR1 is SGHRS and CDR2 is YFSETQ. V was shortened by 5 bases and J by 10 bases, with 19 bases between the two germline ends. This CDR3 is CASRYKQGGGSPLHF. CDR3 nucleotide sequence: TGCGCCAGCAGGTACAAGCAGGGAGGTGGCTCACCCCTCCACTTT.

The chain joins TRBV18 to TRBJ2-5; no reliable D call. V was clipped by 9 bases and J by 4 bases, with 15 bases between them. CDR3 length equals 13 residues. Germline V gives CDR1 KGHSH, CDR2 LQKENI. The CDR3 loop is CASLARSGETQYF. In DNA form, the CDR3 reads TGTGCCAGTCTCGCAAGGTCAGGAGAGACCCAGTACTTC.

The chain links TRBV2 to TRBJ2-7; D possibly corresponds to TRBD1 (6 bases). The V end lost 8 bases, the J end lost 0 bases, and 14 bases lay between the germline ends. The CDR3 has 14 residues. The germline gives CDR1 SNHLY, CDR2 FYNNEI. CDR3 nucleotides: TGTGCCAGCCGCCGGGACAACTACTCCTACGAGCAGTACTTC. Translating gives CASRRDNYSYEQYF.

By share, this clone counts as medium-sized. The gene calls are TRBV11-2 and TRBJ1-6; D possibly corresponds to TRBD1 (6 bases). Trimming took 4 bases from V and 7 from J, leaving 8 bases between them. Germline CDR1 reads SGHAT; CDR2 reads FQNNGV. The CDR3 loop spans 13 amino acids. The CDR3 region is CASSWTENSPLHF. In DNA, the CDR3 is TGTGCCAGCAGCTGGACAGAGAATTCACCCCTCCACTTT.

This sequence joins TRBV19 and TRBJ2-5; 9 bases match TRBD1. V dropped 4 bases and J dropped 6; count of bases not matched to a gene: 12. The CDR3 loop spans 16 amino acids. The V gene's germline CDR1 is LNHDA and CDR2 SQIVND (reference sequence). The CDR3 DNA reads as TGTGCCAGTAGTACCTACGCTACAGGGGGCGGAAAGACCCAGTACTTC. Its protein product is CASSTYATGGGKTQYF.

Here the CDR3 DNA reads TGTGCCAGCAGCTTAGACGGAAACTATGGCTACACCTTC. Its translation: CASSLDGNYGYTF. The chain combines TRBV7-8 with TRBJ1-2; D remains unclear. CDR3 length: 13 residues. Germline V gene lookup returns CDR1 SGHVS and CDR2 FQNEAQ. V lost 1 base, J lost 2 bases, and 5 bases lay in between. Together with reference TRBV7-8 and TRBJ1-2, the CDR3 gives the full variable domain: GAGVSQSPRYKVAKRGQDVALRCDPISGHVSLFWYQQALGQGPEFLTYFQNEAQLDKSGLPSDRFFAERPEGSVSTLKIQRTQQEDSAVYLCASSLDGNYGYTFGSGTRLTVV.

The V call is TRBV14, the J call TRBJ1-2; no firm D call. With 4 bases removed from V and 10 bases from J, the gap between germline ends came to 19 bases. This CDR3 has 14 residues. From germline, CDR1 is SGHDN and CDR2 FVKESK. The CDR3 sequence: CASSPRMAASSYTF. The CDR3 nucleotides read TGTGCCAGCAGCCCTCGGATGGCGGCTTCCTCCTACACCTTC.